These T cell receptor beta chains were read from a single sample in a study of T cells in Graves' hyperthyroidism and ophthalmopathy. TCRdb itself ran the multiplex PCR reads through MiXCR, one entry per CDR3 protein. The sample includes some 800,000 distinct CDR3 sequences, approximately 40% of them seen just once. The material sequenced was blood. The source of these receptors is a man between 18 and 35 years old with Graves' hyperthyroidism. Each CDR3 is given with its conserved first and last residue. The D gene is left open where the match is weak. The size entry is marked missing in some rows and otherwise reads once, few, many or a size class.

TRBV2	NA	TRBJ1-1	NA	16	TGTGCCAGCAGTGAAGGAAGAAGGGGCAAGGACACTGAAGCTTTCTTT	CASSEGRRGKDTEAFF
TRBV20-1	TRBD1	TRBJ2-7	NA	15	TGCAGTGCCCTTCCCACCGACAGGGGGCTCGACGGGCAGTACTTC	CSALPTDRGLDGQYF
TRBV4-1	NA	TRBJ2-7	NA	15	TGCGCCAGCAGCCAAGAACGCACAGTCTCCTACGAGCAGTACTTC	CASSQERTVSYEQYF
TRBV20-1	TRBD1	TRBJ2-7	NA	15	TGCAGTGCTAGAGATCGCGGGACAGGGTGGACCGAGCAGTACTTC	CSARDRGTGWTEQYF
TRBV7-6	TRBD1	TRBJ2-3	NA	16	TGTGCCAGCAGCTTAGTCTCGGGACAGAGCACAGATACGCAGTATTTT	CASSLVSGQSTDTQYF
TRBV3-1	NA	TRBJ1-1	NA	11	TGTGCCAGCAGCCAAGGAATTCAAGCTTTCTTT	CASSQGIQAFF
TRBV9	NA	TRBJ2-7	NA	15	TGTGCCAGCAGCTTGGGCGGCAGGGGTGCTGGCGAGCAGTACTTC	CASSLGGRGAGEQYF
TRBV7-9	NA	TRBJ1-5	many	14	TGTGCCAGCAGCCGGGACGGAGAAGGGCAGCCCCAGCATTTT	CASSRDGEGQPQHF
TRBV5-1	NA	TRBJ1-1	few	14	TGCGCCAGCAGCTCCCAGAGGGAGTTGGCTGAAGCTTTCTTT	CASSSQRELAEAFF
TRBV20-1	NA	TRBJ1-5	many	13	TGCAGTGCCAATTCAGGGGAAGGTCAGCCCCAGCATTTT	CSANSGEGQPQHF
TRBV12-3/TRBV12-4	NA	TRBJ1-2	NA	13	TGTGCCAGCAGTTTCCGGACAGTCTATGGCTACACCTTC	CASSFRTVYGYTF
TRBV9	TRBD1	TRBJ2-2	NA	15	TGTGCCAGCAGCGTAGACGAGGGGGCTGACGGGGAGCTGTTTTTT	CASSVDEGADGELFF
TRBV6-5	NA	TRBJ1-5	NA	14	TGTGCCAGCAGTGAGAGAGGGCCAGGGGTCCCCCAGCATTTT	CASSERGPGVPQHF
TRBV12-3/TRBV12-4	NA	TRBJ1-1	few	14	TGTGCCAGCAGCCCCTGGAAGATGAACACTGAAGCTTTCTTT	CASSPWKMNTEAFF
TRBV25-1	NA	TRBJ2-7	many	12	TGTGCCAGCAGTGCCCCAGGCTACGAGCAGTACTTC	CASSAPGYEQYF
TRBV7-2	TRBD1	TRBJ2-7	NA	15	TGTGCCAGCAGCTTAACAACAGGGGTTCCCTACGAGCAGTACTTC	CASSLTTGVPYEQYF
TRBV15	NA	TRBJ1-5	NA	15	TGTGCCACCAGCAGCTCCGCGGGGGGGACGCAGCCCCAGCATTTT	CATSSSAGGTQPQHF
TRBV4-1	NA	TRBJ2-2	NA	14	TGCGCCAGCAGCCACGCCCAGCTTGGGGGGGAGCTGTTTTTT	CASSHAQLGGELFF
TRBV10-3	NA	TRBJ2-7	NA	12	TGTGCCAGCAGTTTGACGCAATACGAGCAGTACTTC	CASSLTQYEQYF
TRBV20-1	NA	TRBJ1-6	NA	13	TGCAGTGCTATCCCCGAGGCCAATTCACCCCTCCACTTT	CSAIPEANSPLHF
TRBV10-3	TRBD2	TRBJ2-2	NA	15	TGTGTCATCTTGGGGACTAGCGCACCGCCGGGGGAGCTGTTTTTT	CVILGTSAPPGELFF
TRBV7-8	NA	TRBJ1-6	NA	15	TGTGCCAGCAGCCCTTTGGACAGTGGTAATTCACCCCTCCACTTT	CASSPLDSGNSPLHF
TRBV7-9	NA	TRBJ2-7	NA	14	TGTGCCAGCAGCCCTTGGACAGACTCCTACGAGCAGTACTTC	CASSPWTDSYEQYF
TRBV7-2	NA	TRBJ1-3	many	16	TGTGCCAGCAGCTTAGGACGCGGCGTCTCTGGAAACACCATATATTTT	CASSLGRGVSGNTIYF
TRBV6-1	NA	TRBJ1-5	few	15	TGTGCCAGCAGTGAAGAGGGCAGGGAAGAACAGCCCCAGCATTTT	CASSEEGREEQPQHF
TRBV2	NA	TRBJ1-5	NA	16	TGTGCCAGCAGTTACCAAAGGGAGAATAGCAATCAGCCCCAGCATTTT	CASSYQRENSNQPQHF
TRBV29-1	NA	TRBJ2-3	NA	13	TGCAGCGTCTCAGTAGCGGACACAGATACGCAGTATTTT	CSVSVADTDTQYF
TRBV2	TRBD1	TRBJ1-4	many	13	TGTGCCAGCGGGTGGACAGGGGGGGAAAAACTGTTTTTT	CASGWTGGEKLFF
TRBV29-1	NA	TRBJ2-7	few	15	TGCAGCGTTTTAAAGTTTGAGGGTCACACCTACGAGCAGTACTTC	CSVLKFEGHTYEQYF
TRBV19	NA	TRBJ2-2	many	15	TGTGCCAGTCGGGGTGCCCTCGCGAACACCGGGGAGCTGTTTTTT	CASRGALANTGELFF
TRBV4-3	NA	TRBJ2-5	few	14	TGCGCCAGCAGCGTTAGCGGTTTCCCCGAGACCCAGTACTTC	CASSVSGFPETQYF
TRBV12-3/TRBV12-4	NA	TRBJ2-5	few	15	TGTGCCAGCAGCCCTCAGGGGAACGGCGGAGAGACCCAGTACTTC	CASSPQGNGGETQYF
TRBV29-1	NA	TRBJ2-5	many	14	TGCAGCGTTGATGGCCAGGGTGGGAGAGAGACCCAGTACTTC	CSVDGQGGRETQYF
TRBV5-5	NA	TRBJ1-5	few	14	TGTGCCAGCAGCTTGGGGGCGGTAGGGCAGCCCCAGCATTTT	CASSLGAVGQPQHF
TRBV5-1	NA	TRBJ2-5	few	15	TGTGCCAGCAGTCTGGGAGGACGGAACCAAGAGACCCAGTACTTC	CASSLGGRNQETQYF
TRBV20-1	NA	TRBJ2-7	few	13	TGCAGTGCTACTAGCCCAACCTACTACGAGCAGTACTTC	CSATSPTYYEQYF
TRBV25-1	NA	TRBJ1-1	NA	14	TGTGCCAGCAGTGCCCCTGGTCCGGGCACTGAAGCTTTCTTT	CASSAPGPGTEAFF
TRBV20-1	NA	TRBJ2-5	NA	13	TGCAGTGCTAGAGATGGAGCGCAAGAGACCCAGTACTTC	CSARDGAQETQYF
TRBV24-1	NA	TRBJ1-1	many	13	TGTGCCACCAGTGATTTCGGAGGCACTGAAGCTTTCTTT	CATSDFGGTEAFF
TRBV7-2	NA	TRBJ2-7	few	15	TGTGCCAGCAGCTTAGCGGGCAGGGCCCACTACGAGCAGTACTTC	CASSLAGRAHYEQYF
TRBV7-2	TRBD2	TRBJ2-7	few	17	TGTGCCAGCAGCTTACTAGCCGGGACTAGCGTATCCTACGAGCAGTACTTC	CASSLLAGTSVSYEQYF
TRBV9	NA	TRBJ2-7	few	13	TGTGCCAGCAGCGTGATGACTAGTTCCGAGCAGTACTTC	CASSVMTSSEQYF